The sequence of this TCR beta chain was determined in a study of shared clonotypes between healthy human individuals. About the study: A donor's plate count was three for CD4 naive and three for CD4 memory; CD8 naive had two and CD8 memory one. The study's findings and limits: Relative to their counterparts shared across all four donors, non-shared clonotypes exhibited diminished generation probabilities.

Details on this clone: Its target is unknown. The sample holds other DNA sequences that translate to the same CDR3.

The naive CD8 fraction comprised CD45RO-negative cells positively selected for CCR7 and excluded terminally differentiated effector memory CD45RA+ cells. There were no recent acute infections or vaccinations among the donors, who were healthy HIV-negative adults. An assay was performed, and its level was deep. Sequencing was performed with immunoSEQ multiplex PCR; in TCRdb, only in-frame clones are kept and a portion is missing. The sample gives around 2,000,000 clones, just under 95% of which show up once; approximately 1.2% is in the top ten. Germline V gives CDR1 MNHEY, CDR2 SMNVEV (reference sequence). V lost 5 bases, J lost 1 base, and 0 bases stayed unmatched. The CDR3 is 14 amino acids.

This chain connects TRBV27 to TRBJ2-2; 8 positions agree with TRBD2. Sequencing was done on a sample of naive CD8+ T cells sorted from blood. The origin of this receptor is a man younger than 30 in good health. The CDR3: CASSSGGNTGELFF. The CDR3 DNA reads TGTGCCAGCAGTAGCGGGGGGAACACCGGGGAGCTGTTTTTT.